This T cell receptor (beta chain) comes out of a study of cytomegalovirus exposure and HLA in healthy donors (TCRdb year 2017). In terms of the full investigation: In an earlier analysis of 587 of the donors, 250 to 350 Gb of sequence data and 90 million to 120 million unique TCR beta sequences from 180 million or so T cells were reported. The study profiled the T cell repertoires of approximately 700 subjects by immunosequencing and related them to cytomegalovirus serostatus. The aim of the study was to test whether cataloging public T cell receptors could identify signatures of past pathogen exposure. HLA typing included class I and class II loci at four-digit resolution. The number of donors typed differed by locus, with about 629-630 for A, B, C, DRB1 and DQB1, roughly 520 for DQA1, under 610 for DPA1, and some 440 for DPB1. Along with the roughly 670-subject first cohort, a separate validation cohort of 120 different subjects was used. Of the roughly 410 genotyped donors, approximately 80% were placed in the genetic ancestry cluster associated with self-reported Caucasian donors. Because of strong linkage in the cohort, roughly 5 DR-DQ haplotypes were treated as single units for association and clustering. An earlier analysis of around 640 of the donors used high-throughput TCR beta sequencing to judge whether each TCR beta V gene segment behaved as functional or pseudogenic. A later genetic analysis used genome-wide SNP genotypes for about 55% of the 666 donors, treating that subset as a discovery cohort. In the later analysis, no new phenotypic data were used to find candidate immune exposures; instead, reliance was placed on TCR beta sequences and their occurrence across donors. Roughly 310 gigabases of sequencing data and tens of millions of unique TCR sequences were included in an early release covering over 600 HLA-typed donors. High-throughput TCR immunosequencing, statistical association of individual TCRs with disease status, and machine learning were combined to predict cytomegalovirus infection status. Donor age, sex, ethnicity and CMV serostatus were collected together with the repertoire data. Every discovery cohort repertoire had been produced on one sequencing platform. A later analysis re-analyzed previously published TCR beta repertoires from several hundred donors and added high-resolution HLA genotyping to study TCR occurrence patterns. On average, around 240,000 unique TCR beta nucleotide sequences were sequenced per donor among about 400 genotyped donors of the cohort, with about 19% of those sequences being non-productive.

In the germline V gene, CDR1 corresponds to SGHTA and CDR2 to FQGNSA. V gives up 5 bases and J gives up 9 bases, and the segment between their germline ends measures 17 bases. The CDR3 has 14 amino acids, counting the end cysteine and phenylalanine. The CDR3 DNA has 42 bases and is translated from base 1. Paper-wide results and their limitations: Across donors, most TCR sequences were observed very rarely, whereas some public TCRs were present in many individuals. A cluster of highly shared sequence variants was judged likely to be a technical artifact of the sequencing pipeline. A later analysis found that HLA-associated TCR beta chains were more clonally expanded and had lower generation probabilities than equally common non-associated chains. The authors suggested that the approach could potentially be generalized to other disease states and immunological phenotypes. The study listed 150 to 200 TCR beta chains as associated with cytomegalovirus. A later analysis associated about 17,000 TCR beta sequences with specific HLA alleles at a false discovery rate of 0.05. In vitro tests confirmed that a few of the cytomegalovirus-associated TCR beta chains recognize cytomegalovirus antigens. Linkage disequilibrium might explain the correlated functional status among segregating V segments, but an unknown experimental factor could not be ruled out. The only immune exposure information available for the cohort was CMV serostatus. Because HLA typing was unavailable for some donors at each locus, only the typed subset was used in association tests. V-gene and J-gene trimming of TCR beta chains was associated with a missense DCLRE1C variant in a later genetic analysis, and the association was replicated in an independent cohort. Strong co-occurrence of HLA alleles, especially DR and DQ, made assigning TCR associations to individual alleles difficult. The presence/absence analyses assumed that sequencing depth was roughly uniform across donors, and that assumption may not be true. Broadly in line with IMGT annotations, most TCR beta V segments showed up in productive rearrangements about 87% or about 30% of the time in an earlier analysis of 450 to 750 of the donors. Only TCR beta chains were sequenced in this cohort, and the absence of alpha or paired-chain data limited detectable features. In a later analysis, TCR association rates were found to vary across HLA loci, with the most associated TCRs seen for DRB1 alleles and the fewest for HLA-C alleles. In a later analysis, most CMV-associated TCR beta chains were found to appear HLA-restricted, with HLA associations seemingly driven largely by CMV exposure. In a later analysis, several top co-occurrence clusters were reported to appear linked to parvovirus B19, influenza, CMV and Epstein-Barr virus. According to a later genetic analysis, donors in an Asian-associated ancestry cluster had fewer N-insertions in productive TCRs than the roughly 670-donor mean. The classifier was reported to diagnose cytomegalovirus status with high specificity and sensitivity in both the original and validation cohorts. Over 15 rarely observed V segments, including chromosome 9 orphons, were excluded from the earlier analysis of about 500 of the donors because counts were too low. A further reported finding was that TCR beta sequences accurately predicted the HLA-A and HLA-B alleles for most subjects in the first cohort. Because the 87-base-pair reads could not distinguish some IMGT-functional V segments, including TRBV6-2 and TRBV6-3, those segments were excluded.

Library method: the immunoSEQ multiplex PCR assay. A mixture of 60 forward primers for TCR Vbeta segments and 13 reverse primers for TCR Jbeta segments was used in the multiplex PCR. Amplification of the CDR3 region of rearranged TCR beta genes was performed with a multiplex PCR assay on genomic DNA. The Illumina HiSeq System was used to sequence the amplified TCR beta libraries as 87-base-pair reads. In the paper's pipeline: Across the roughly 640 repertoires, a later analysis counted approximately 83 million unique TCR beta chains, 8.5 million to 12 million of which were shared by at least two donors. To remove PCR and sequencing errors, raw reads were error-corrected and collapsed into unique sequences using a nearest-neighbor algorithm that merged closely related sequences. CDR3 sequences were aligned to IMGT reference sequences to assign V, D and J gene segments. For a sequence to be retained, a match of at least six nucleotides was required to both a V gene segment and a J gene segment. A rearrangement was called productive if the CDR3 had no stop codons and remained in frame with V and J, and every other rearrangement was called non-productive. CDR3 was defined by IMGT convention, running from the second conserved V-encoded cysteine to the conserved J-encoded phenylalanine. Sequences without an unambiguous match to a single V gene segment were excluded from the earlier analysis of about 630 of the donors. In an earlier analysis of several hundred of the donors, a V segment was called functional when productive rearrangements were above 56.7%, and segregating when the standard deviation between donors exceeded 5%. A statistical classification framework was developed to diagnose cytomegalovirus status using the catalog of TCR beta chain sequences. A later analysis assigned V and J genes by comparing TCR nucleotide sequences with IMGT/GENE-DB human TR gene sequences. In a later analysis, CDR3 sequences and most-parsimonious VDJ recombination scenarios were assigned using the TCRdist pipeline. A later analysis defined each TCR beta chain by its CDR3 amino acid sequence plus V-gene family, and excluded reads lacking a unique V-gene family. A later analysis removed several hundred highly shared, low-generation-probability nucleotide sequences to deal with suspected cross-contamination and a sequencing artifact. In a later analysis, a clonal expansion index was calculated for each public chain from normalized within-repertoire ranks of inferred template counts. A later analysis computed generation probabilities with a VDJ recombination model fitted to out-of-frame rearrangements, and checked the results against IGoR. In a later analysis, TCR-TCR, TCR-HLA and TCR-CMV co-occurrence was scored with hypergeometric tests, and a repertoire-size bias correction was applied to TCR pairs. False discovery rates were estimated in a later analysis by permuting HLA or CMV assignments 20 times. A later analysis grouped co-occurring TCRs with DBSCAN, adding TCRdist sequence similarity when clustering within HLA-allele-positive subsets. Co-occurrence clustering excluded repertoires with fewer than 30,000 or more than 120,000 public chains, plus five with anomalous nucleotide sharing. The immuneACCESS repertoire file appears here via TCRdb, limited to in-frame rearrangements. These files lack a portion of the clones; in checked studies, under half of the deficit traces to unresolved V genes, and the cause of the others is not known. For V, J and clone size, that table is used; D and trimming come from the DNA. The sample table shows approximately 130,000 clones, and 70% to 90% are seen once. Together, the top ten hold 5.5% to 7% of the sample.

In total, 630 or so healthy bone marrow donors made up the cohort. All cohort members were sampled while nominally healthy, although unrecorded immune exposures were likely present. The donor was CMV seropositive and was included in the group of about 290 seropositive cohort members. A peripheral blood sample was provided by each donor, and peripheral blood mononuclear cells were used for TCR beta sequencing. Genomic DNA was extracted from the blood cell samples with the Qiagen DNeasy Blood Extraction Kit. Worth noting for this clone: Its recognized antigen is unknown. Per-nucleotide qualities are absent, and no much larger clonotype sits a single base away.

The chain joins TRBV7-2 to TRBJ2-1; TRBD2 is possibly the D segment (6 matching bases). This clonotype originated in a woman in her thirties or forties in good health and CMV-seropositive. Sample: PBMCs. The CDR3: CASSEAGTRSEQFF. The sequenced DNA is TGTGCCAGCAGCGAAGCCGGGACTCGGTCTGAGCAGTTCTTC.